The 2 T cell receptor beta chains given below trace back to one sample, sequenced in a study of OX40 agonist ivuxolimab in advanced cancers. Generated by immunoSEQ multiplex PCR, the TCRdb table keeps only in-frame clones and is missing some. The table shows approximately 48,000 clones, with over 65% occurring only once. Sequencing was performed on CD4+ or CD8+ T cells sorted from blood, taken in a trial of the OX40 agonist ivuxolimab. Receptors originate from an adult with an advanced solid tumor such as melanoma, head and neck, liver or kidney cancer.

V usage is TRBV29-1 and J usage is TRBJ1-1; no clear D. The CDR3 extends over 10 amino acids. V lost 4 bases to trimming and J lost 3 bases, with 3 bases between them. CDR1 is SQVTM, CDR2 ANQGSEA, per germline. CDR3 in DNA: TGCAGCGTTGTGGACACTGAAGCTTTCTTT. Its protein is CSVVDTEAFF.

Only a few counts were recorded for this clone. The genes are TRBV5-4 and TRBJ1-2; D uncertain. Germline assignment: CDR1 SGHNT and CDR2 YYREEE (reference sequence). The CDR3 runs 15 residues. Trimming took off 0 bases at V and 4 bases at J, with 13 bases between the two ends. The CDR3 sequence: CASSLAGSRRYGYTF. The DNA for the CDR3 is TGTGCCAGCAGCTTGGCGGGCAGCCGACGCTATGGCTACACCTTC.